Included here is one T cell receptor beta chain sequence, with context. The data were taken from a study of blood T cell repertoires in COVID-19. With 8 bases clipped from V and 2 bases from J, the junction kept 7 bases outside the gene matches. There are 14 residues in the CDR3. Germline CDR1 reads SNHLY; CDR2 reads FYNNEI. Libraries were prepared by immunoSEQ multiplex PCR; TCRdb keeps only in-frame clonotypes and omits some of them. The sample records 200,000 to 300,000 clones, 90% being singletons. V is TRBV2 and J is TRBJ1-1; 8 bases line up with TRBD1. This clonotype originated in a woman aged 40 to 55 with acute or convalescent COVID-19. Sequenced: peripheral blood. CDR3 in amino acids: CASAPTGVNTEAFF. The CDR3 DNA sequence: TGTGCCAGCGCACCGACAGGGGTCAACACTGAAGCTTTCTTT.